This T cell receptor beta chain was retrieved from a study of cytomegalovirus exposure and HLA in healthy donors. Study-level results: When a later analysis was performed, an Asian-associated ancestry cluster reportedly had fewer N-insertions than the roughly 700-donor mean. A later analysis found that most CMV-associated TCR beta chains appeared HLA-restricted. Later analysis demonstrated an association between a missense DCLRE1C variant and TCR beta V- and J-gene trimming. Among TCR sequences, most were rare, though some public TCRs appeared in many donors.

In the case of this clone: What it binds is unknown. This specimen includes other DNA sequences encoding the same CDR3.

The PCR used 60 Vbeta and 13 Jbeta primers. TCRdb keeps only in-frame clones here, not all; method: immunoSEQ multiplex PCR. This table has about 180,000 clones, around 78% appearing once. Germline CDR1 reads MDHEN; CDR2 reads SYDVKM. With 5 bases clipped from V and 7 bases from J, the junction kept 7 bases outside the gene matches. The CDR3 runs 13 residues. This clonotype was obtained from a man aged 18 to 29 in good health and CMV-seronegative. This chain uses TRBV28 with TRBJ1-2; 7 nucleotides align to TRBD1. The sample was PBMCs. CDR3: CASSLNRGRGYTF. CDR3 DNA sequence: TGTGCCAGCAGTCTAAACAGGGGACGTGGCTACACCTTC.